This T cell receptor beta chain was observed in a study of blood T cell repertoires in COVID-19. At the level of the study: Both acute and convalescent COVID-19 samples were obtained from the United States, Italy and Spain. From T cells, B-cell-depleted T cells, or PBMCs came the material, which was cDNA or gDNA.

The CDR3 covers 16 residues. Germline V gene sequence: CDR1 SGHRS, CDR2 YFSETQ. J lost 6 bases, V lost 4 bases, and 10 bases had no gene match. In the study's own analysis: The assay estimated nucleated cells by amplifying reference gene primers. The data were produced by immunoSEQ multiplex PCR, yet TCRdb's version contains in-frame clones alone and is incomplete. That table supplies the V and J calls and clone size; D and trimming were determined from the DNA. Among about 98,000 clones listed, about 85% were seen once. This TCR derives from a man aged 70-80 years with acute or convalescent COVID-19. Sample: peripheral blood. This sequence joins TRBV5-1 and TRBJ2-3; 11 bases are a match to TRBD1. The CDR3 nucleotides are TGCGCCAGCAGCGCCAAGGGACAGGGGGTAGTGGATACGCAGTATTTT. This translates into CASSAKGQGVVDTQYF.